These T cell receptor beta chains were read from a single sample in a study of blood T cells in healthy people across ages. TCRdb itself ran the 5' RACE reads through MiXCR, one entry per CDR3 protein. The repertoire consists of around 1,900,000 distinct CDR3 sequences, with 35% to 50% occurring once and the leading ten covering more than 20%. The material sequenced was blood. All receptors come from a human donor in good health. CDR3s leave out the opening cysteine and the closing phenylalanine or tryptophan.

V gene	J gene	CDR3 protein
TRBV2	TRBJ2-7	AARQGTSYEQY
TRBV21-1	NA	ASSNTSGFSNEQY
TRBV14	TRBJ1-5	ASSHSGNSQPQH
TRBV6-1	TRBJ1-5	ASLTTGFQPQH
TRBV7-2	TRBJ1-4	ASSPRGGVAGGLSNEKLF
TRBV11-2	TRBJ2-5	ASSWDRGGGTQY
TRBV6-5	TRBJ1-4	ASSYSIGTDEKLF
TRBV5-6	TRBJ2-1	ASSLGGWRGRNEQF
TRBV7-2	TRBJ2-7	ASSSYRQVEQY
TRBV10-3	TRBJ1-2	AIRDSRYGYT
TRBV11-2	TRBJ2-5	ASSLEFTDQETQY
TRBV20-1	TRBJ2-3	SASGGARSTDTQY
TRBV7-6	TRBJ2-7	ASSYGGGYYEQY
TRBV3-1	TRBJ1-2	ASSHSGTGYT
TRBV7-3	TRBJ2-5	ASSSEYQETQY
TRBV4-3	TRBJ2-4	ASSQGAGPKNIQY
TRBV6-4	TRBJ2-3	ASSEAGSYTDTQY
TRBV28	TRBJ2-1	ASSLLGATYNEQF
TRBV29-1	TRBJ2-1	SSAGGVYNEQF
TRBV5-6	TRBJ2-3	ASSLASWDTQY
TRBV5-6	NA	ASSLGVYLDEQY
TRBV6-4	TRBJ2-3	ATALSGETDTQY
TRBV12-5	TRBJ2-1	ASGLPGGGGVYNEQF
TRBV7-9	TRBJ1-3	ASSSTRTIY
TRBV29-1	TRBJ2-5	SVEGRFQETQY
TRBV20-1	TRBJ2-1	SARDPNYNEQF
TRBV5-1	TRBJ2-6	ASSFGGGAGANVLT
TRBV27	NA	ASTKSRGGTQY
TRBV20-1	TRBJ2-1	SASTSRGSYNEQF
TRBV29-1	TRBJ2-6	SGLPSGANVLT
TRBV29-1	TRBJ1-2	SVEEEGQANYGYT
TRBV7-8	TRBJ2-1	ASSFAPGWDNNEQF
TRBV6-2/TRBV6-3	TRBJ1-2	ASSYTGEGSYGYT
TRBV6-2/TRBV6-3	TRBJ1-4	ASSQSVGHVATTNEKLF
TRBV12-3/TRBV12-4	TRBJ2-1	ASASNEQF
TRBV28	NA	ASSSPHTNEQY
TRBV12-3/TRBV12-4	TRBJ2-7	ASSTREWDRAINEQY
TRBV12-3/TRBV12-4	TRBJ1-2	ASRAGGATYGYT
TRBV9	TRBJ2-1	ASSPDWGYNEQF